These T cell receptor beta chains were read from a single sample in a study of neoadjuvant anti-PD-1 for oral cavity cancer. Profiled with immunoSEQ multiplex PCR; TCRdb holds only in-frame clones, not every one. The sample lists 13,000 to 15,000 clones, less than 80% occurring once. Here the sequenced sample was PBMCs, taken before nivolumab (anti-PD-1) treatment. The origin of the receptors is a person aged 35-79 years with oral cavity squamous cell carcinoma. CDR3s include the opening cysteine and the closing phenylalanine or tryptophan. The D gene is left open where the match is weak. Clone size, where shown, is once, few, many, or a class for clones that have expanded.

j_call d_call v_call clone_size cdr3_aa cdr3_nt
TRBJ2-7 NA TRBV5-1 NA CASSPRRQISYEQYF TGCGCCAGCAGCCCCCGGCGACAGATCTCCTACGAGCAGTACTTC
TRBJ2-1 TRBD2 TRBV11-3 once CASSLGGGLADYNEQFF TGTGCCAGCAGCTTAGGCGGGGGACTAGCGGACTACAATGAGCAGTTCTTC
TRBJ1-1 NA TRBV5-1 NA CASQGGPSNTEAFF TGCGCCAGCCAAGGGGGGCCGTCGAACACTGAAGCTTTCTTT
TRBJ1-2 NA TRBV6-1 few CASSERIRGSYGYTF TGTGCCAGCAGTGAAAGGATCAGGGGAAGCTATGGCTACACCTTC
TRBJ2-1 NA TRBV9 NA CASARRDNEQFF TGTGCCAGCGCCCGGAGGGACAATGAGCAGTTCTTC
TRBJ1-2 NA TRBV30 NA CAWNPEGLVVYTF TGTGCCTGGAACCCCGAAGGACTCGTCGTCTACACCTTC
TRBJ2-5 TRBD2 TRBV19 NA CASSIGGRRHF TGTGCCAGTAGTATCGGCGGGAGGAGACACTTC
TRBJ2-7 NA TRBV7-9 few CASSPGILRNYEQYF TGTGCCAGCAGCCCAGGGATCCTTCGGAACTACGAGCAGTACTTC
TRBJ2-5 NA TRBV29-1 NA CSAGQGGQETQYF TGCAGCGCCGGACAGGGAGGGCAAGAGACCCAGTACTTC
TRBJ1-2 NA TRBV19 NA CASSPDGGATYSGYTF TGTGCCAGTAGTCCTGATGGAGGGGCGACTTATAGTGGCTACACCTTC
TRBJ1-3 NA TRBV9 few CASSVLGDSAGNTIYF TGTGCCAGCAGCGTATTAGGCGACAGTGCTGGAAACACCATATATTTT
TRBJ1-6 NA TRBV11-2 few CASSSAEDSPLHF TGTGCCAGCAGCTCGGCCGAGGATTCACCCCTCCACTTT
TRBJ2-1 NA TRBV5-1 NA CASSSILYDRSYSFSSYNEQFF TGCGCCAGCAGCTCAATCCTTTACGACAGGTCCTATAGTTTCAGCTCCTACAATGAGCAGTTCTTC
TRBJ2-7 TRBD1 TRBV5-1 NA CASSSGQGQNYEQYF TGCGCCAGCAGCTCGGGACAGGGACAAAACTACGAGCAGTACTTC
TRBJ1-5 NA TRBV5-6 few CASSLGQRYGQPQHF TGTGCCAGCAGCTTGGGACAGCGGTATGGGCAGCCCCAGCATTTT
TRBJ1-2 TRBD1 TRBV19 few CASSRGTGESSGYGYTF TGTGCCAGTAGTCGCGGGACAGGGGAATCTTCCGGCTATGGCTACACCTTC
TRBJ2-7 NA TRBV7-8 NA CASSPGVGGVQYF TGTGCCAGCAGCCCAGGGGTAGGGGGGGTGCAGTACTTC
TRBJ1-2 NA TRBV4-1 NA CASSRGLEIKYGYTF TGCGCCAGCAGCCGTGGTCTGGAAATTAAATATGGCTACACCTTC
TRBJ2-7 NA TRBV4-1 NA CASSQPTGTKISYEQYF TGCGCCAGCAGCCAACCAACCGGGACCAAAATCTCCTACGAGCAGTACTTC
TRBJ2-4 NA TRBV30 NA CAWNSGTENIQYF TGTGCCTGGAATAGTGGGACGGAAAACATTCAGTACTTC
TRBJ2-5 NA TRBV5-1 NA CASSLVAGNQETQYF TGCGCCAGCAGCTTGGTTGCAGGCAACCAAGAGACCCAGTACTTC
TRBJ1-1 NA TRBV4-1 NA CASSKKGEAFF TGCGCCAGCAGCAAAAAGGGTGAAGCTTTCTTT
TRBJ1-4 NA TRBV28 once CASRRIRGPYEKLFF TGTGCCAGCAGGCGCATCCGGGGACCATATGAAAAACTGTTTTTT
TRBJ2-2 TRBD1 TRBV5-4 NA CASSLKGATGELFF TGTGCCAGCAGCTTAAAGGGGGCAACCGGGGAGCTGTTTTTT
TRBJ2-5 TRBD2 TRBV12-5 NA CAAQTSGEETQYF TGTGCCGCCCAGACTAGCGGGGAAGAGACCCAGTACTTC
TRBJ1-2 NA TRBV6-1 few CASSSKLGGSYGYTF TGTGCCAGCAGTTCGAAGTTGGGAGGTAGCTATGGCTACACCTTC
TRBJ1-6 NA TRBV27 NA CASSLISRWSVTYNSPLHF TGTGCCAGCAGTTTGATCAGCCGCTGGTCTGTGACCTATAATTCACCCCTCCACTTT
TRBJ1-1 NA TRBV5-6 few CASSLGPFEAFF TGTGCCAGCAGCTTGGGCCCGTTTGAAGCTTTCTTT
TRBJ2-7 NA TRBV5-4 NA CASSADRFEQYF TGTGCCAGCAGCGCGGACAGATTCGAGCAGTACTTC
TRBJ2-7 NA TRBV5-1 NA CASSLEFGGGGYEQYF TGCGCCAGCAGCTTGGAATTCGGGGGAGGAGGATACGAGCAGTACTTC
TRBJ2-5 NA TRBV9 NA CASSADSWETQYF TGTGCCAGCAGCGCAGACAGTTGGGAGACCCAGTACTTC
TRBJ1-3 NA TRBV5-5 NA CASSLETALSGNTIYF TGTGCCAGCAGCTTGGAGACAGCTCTCTCTGGAAACACCATATATTTT
TRBJ2-7 NA TRBV27 NA CASSQRLSYYEQYF TGTGCCAGCAGTCAACGACTATCCTACTACGAGCAGTACTTC
TRBJ2-6 NA TRBV6-1 NA CASSESANVLTF TGTGCCAGCAGTGAATCGGCCAACGTCCTGACTTTC
TRBJ1-5 TRBD1 TRBV9 few CASSTGQTGPQHF TGTGCCAGCAGTACGGGACAGACCGGGCCCCAGCATTTT
TRBJ2-3 TRBD2 TRBV7-3 few CASSLSGGRADTQYF TGTGCCAGCAGCTTATCGGGCGGGAGGGCAGATACGCAGTATTTT
TRBJ1-1 TRBD1 TRBV10-1 few CASSPGQGSYTEAFF TGCGCCAGCAGTCCGGGACAGGGCTCGTACACTGAAGCTTTCTTT
TRBJ2-5 NA TRBV20-1 NA CSALRQETQYF TGCAGTGCTCTCCGACAAGAGACCCAGTACTTC
TRBJ2-1 NA TRBV6-6 NA CASSRGLSYNEQFF TGTGCCAGCAGTAGGGGGTTATCCTACAATGAGCAGTTCTTC